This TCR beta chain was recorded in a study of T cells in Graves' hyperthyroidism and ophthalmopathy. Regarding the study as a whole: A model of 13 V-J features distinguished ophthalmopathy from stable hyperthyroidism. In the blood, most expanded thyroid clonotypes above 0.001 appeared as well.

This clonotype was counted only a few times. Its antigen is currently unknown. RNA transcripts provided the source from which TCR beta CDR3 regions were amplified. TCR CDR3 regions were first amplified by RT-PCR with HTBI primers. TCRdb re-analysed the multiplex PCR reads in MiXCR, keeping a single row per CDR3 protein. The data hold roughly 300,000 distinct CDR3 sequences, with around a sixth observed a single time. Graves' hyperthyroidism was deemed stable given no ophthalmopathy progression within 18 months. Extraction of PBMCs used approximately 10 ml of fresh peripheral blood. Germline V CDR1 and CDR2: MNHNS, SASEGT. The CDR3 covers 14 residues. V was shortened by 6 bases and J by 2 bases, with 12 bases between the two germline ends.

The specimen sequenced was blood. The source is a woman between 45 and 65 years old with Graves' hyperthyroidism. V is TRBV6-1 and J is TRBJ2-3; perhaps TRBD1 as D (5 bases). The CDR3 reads CASSATEPTDTQYF. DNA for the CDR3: TGTGCCAGCAGCGCGACAGAGCCCACAGATACGCAGTATTTT.